This T cell receptor (beta chain) is drawn from a study of lymphopenia after photon versus proton radiotherapy. Here immunoSEQ multiplex PCR was the method, and the copy in TCRdb shows in-frame clones only, minus some. The sample lists tens of thousands of clones, more than 70% occurring once. This receptor was obtained from a man aged 50 to 60 with gastric cancer. This specimen consisted of peripheral blood, obtained from a patient treated with photon-based radiotherapy.

This CDR3 reads CAISETGSNEKLFF. CDR3 DNA sequence: TGTGCCATCAGTGAAACAGGGAGTAATGAAAAACTGTTTTTT. The chain combines TRBV10-3 with TRBJ1-4; D is possibly TRBD1 (6 bases). This CDR3 contains 14 residues. The V gene lost 3 bases and the J gene lost 4 bases, with 9 bases spanning the gap. Germline values: CDR1 ENHRY, CDR2 SYGVKD.